This entry describes one T cell receptor (beta chain). Antigen unknown. The sample is drawn from a study of human T cells and chemical hapten exposure. Study observations and caveats: With regard to DPC sensitization, TCRs above 1 in 1000 frequency did not change.

Library construction involved attaching unique molecular identifiers to individual cDNA molecules, which allowed quantitative, reproducible TCR counting. Original processing methods: Sequenced samples showed a median of around 100,000 TCRs each, with counts running from roughly 23,000 to 700,000. TCRdb analysed the reads with MiXCR anew, one entry per CDR3 protein. TCRdb, rather than the study authors, made the V and J calls. Found here are around 120,000 distinct CDR3 sequences, 6.5% to 10% of them singletons; the top ten hold 1.1% to 1.5%. Blood, whole and unfractionated, served as the source for total RNA extraction. The CDR3 is 14 amino acids. Trimming took off 2 bases at V and 8 bases at J, with 13 bases between the two ends. The germline V gene has CDR1 SGHVS and CDR2 FNYEAQ.

The chain uses TRBV7-6 and TRBJ2-1; D remains unclear. Source material: whole blood. This clonotype originated in a human donor in good health. Some clones in this sample may be carry-over from other donors' samples. The CDR3 protein is CASSLLASRDEQFF. CDR3 nucleotides: TGTGCCAGCAGCTTATTAGCTAGTCGCGATGAGCAGTTCTTC.